Following are 4 T cell receptor beta chains from one sample sequenced in a study of shared clonotypes between healthy human individuals. Repertoires were generated with immunoSEQ multiplex PCR, while TCRdb's copy carries only in-frame clones and drops some. The repertoire holds 180,000 or so clones, with 85% to 95% as singletons. The sample taken for sequencing was naive CD4+ T cells sorted from blood. Subset reported: CD45RA+ positively selected. Receptors were obtained from a woman younger than 45 in good health.

The rearrangement joins TRBV4-1 to TRBJ2-2, with 7 positions matching TRBD2. Trimming at V came to 1 base and at J to 6 bases, leaving 11 bases not matched to a gene. Germline CDR1 MGHRA, CDR2 YSYEKL. The CDR3 has 17 amino acids. The CDR3 region has the DNA TGCGCCAGCAGCCAAGTAATTGGCGGGAGAAGGCCCGGGGAGCTGTTTTTT. This translates into CASSQVIGGRRPGELFF.

The chain carries TRBV28 and TRBJ2-7; 11 positions agree with TRBD2. J lost 5 bases, V lost 0 bases, and 9 bases had no gene match. Germline V gene lookup returns CDR1 MDHEN and CDR2 SYDVKM. The CDR3 extends over 17 amino acids. CDR3 nucleotide sequence: TGTGCCAGCAGTTTATGGGGGACTAGCGGTTGGTCTGACGAGCAGTACTTC. It specifies CASSLWGTSGWSDEQYF. Full variable domain (outside the CDR3, taken from reference TRBV28 and TRBJ2-7): DVKVTQSSRYLVKRTGEKVFLECVQDMDHENMFWYRQDPGLGLRLIYFSYDVKMKEKGDIPEGYSVSREKKERFSLILESASTNQTSMYLCASSLWGTSGWSDEQYFGPGTRLTVT.

The chain carries TRBV7-6 and TRBJ1-5; D is uncertain. Trimming stripped 5 bases from V and 1 base from J, with 6 bases between. Germline values: CDR1 SGHVS, CDR2 FNYEAQ. CDR3 length equals 13 residues. This CDR3 is CASSLRSNQPQHF. Here the CDR3 DNA reads TGTGCCAGCAGCCTAAGGAGCAATCAGCCCCAGCATTTT.

This chain joins TRBV6-4 and TRBJ1-1, with D maybe TRBD1 (6 bases). Between the trimmed V and J ends, which lost 6 bases and 5 bases, there was a span of 22 bases. This CDR3 region has 16 residues. Germline loops: CDR1 MRHNA, CDR2 SNTAGT. In nucleotides, the CDR3 is TGTGCCAGCAGAATGCGGGCAGGGGATCGACCAACTGAAGCTTTCTTT. Translating gives CASRMRAGDRPTEAFF.